What follows describes a single T cell receptor beta chain. Its antigen is unknown. This sample is drawn from a study of beta chain features in type 1 diabetes. Study-level information: Sorted cell examination encompassed over 90,000,000 cells across all samples. Study-wide findings and caveats: In cDNA sequencing, cells with high TCR expression could be over-represented. Significant though moderate, a shortening of TCRB CDR3s appeared in all four CD4+ subsets of Type 1 diabetes patients.

All of the isolated RNA was reverse transcribed, so expressed TCRB transcripts were sequenced. The data were produced by immunoSEQ multiplex PCR, yet TCRdb's version contains in-frame clones alone and is incomplete. The data show hundreds of thousands of clones, with over 25% seen just once and almost 0.065% held by the top ten. The V and J ends lost 1 base and 4 bases respectively, with 10 bases between them. Germline CDR1 reads SQVTM; CDR2 reads ANQGSEA. The CDR3 loop spans 13 amino acids. The sample comprised naive CD4+ T cells from blood. This receptor was taken from a man between 18 and 35 years old in good health. The gene calls are TRBV29-1 and TRBJ1-2, with D tentatively TRBD1 (6 bases). For the CDR3, the DNA is TGCAGCGTTGAAGGGTCGACAGGCTATGGCTACACCTTC. This translates into CSVEGSTGYGYTF. Looking up the rest from reference TRBV29-1 and TRBJ1-2 gives the full variable domain: SAVISQKPSRDICQRGTSLTIQCQVDSQVTMMFWYRQQPGQSLTLIATANQGSEATYESGFVIDKFPISRPNLTFSTLTVSNMSPEDSSIYLCSVEGSTGYGYTFGSGTRLTVV.